The clone carrying this T cell receptor beta chain was counted between two and nine times. Its antigen is currently unknown. Per the germline V gene, CDR1 is MDHEN and CDR2 is SYDVKM. The CDR3 runs 15 residues. Healthy Caucasians alone served as donors. Template switching (which added a universal primer site) was used, and cDNA carried unique molecular identifiers. TCRdb re-called the 5' RACE reads through MiXCR, storing one row per CDR3 protein. Here the sample spans roughly 230,000 distinct CDR3 sequences, roughly 8.7% being singletons. This sample was taken from a study of identical twins. Findings and caveats of the study: Among monozygotic twins, out-of-frame TCR alpha sharing exceeded what models predicted.

A further study also used this sample, focusing on yellow fever vaccine responses in identical twins.

This clonotype originated in a young woman in good health. The rearrangement joins TRBV28 to TRBJ2-3; TRBD1 might be the D (6 bases). Source material: CD8+ T cells sorted from blood. DNA for the CDR3: TGTGCTATCACCCGGGGTACAGGGACGACAGATACGCAGTATTTT. Translation gives CAITRGTGTTDTQYF.